The 23 T cell receptor beta chains below come from one sample, sequenced in a study of T-cell reconstitution after alpha-beta-depleted transplantation in children (dated by TCRdb to the mid-2010s). The library was obtained by PCR. The instrument given in TCRdb is Illumina HiSeq 2500. To normalize quantification of the TCRbeta repertoire, the TCR libraries were built with molecular barcoding that relied on unique molecular identifiers. The public reads were reprocessed in TCRdb via fastp at Q25 and MiXCR, keeping in-frame beta chains. Rows with one shared CDR3 protein collapse into an entry with the most common genes and DNA. Across this sample there are a few hundred thousand distinct CDR3 sequences, with under 15% seen only once. Over 2% of the sample is in the top ten clones. The treatment or condition label, read with the paper, signifies: allogeneic hematopoietic cell transplantation with graft depleted of TCRalphabeta T cells and CD19 B cells.

The specimen was PBMCs, mostly from graft donor cells, collected 360 days after TCRalphabeta/CD19-depleted stem cell transplant. These receptors were obtained from a male patient between 5 and 17 years old who had a stem cell transplant for acute myeloid leukemia, so the T cells may come from the graft donor.

The chain is built from TRBV7-2 and TRBJ2-2; 8 bases agree with TRBD2. The V gene end was trimmed by 5 bases and the J gene end by 5 bases; junction bases not matched to a gene: 7. The CDR3 has 15 amino acids. Germline V gene sequence: CDR1 SGHTA, CDR2 FQGNSA. The DNA for the CDR3 is TGTGCCAGCAGCGCCTTAGCGGGATGGACCGGGGAGCTGTTTTTT. Amino acid sequence: CASSALAGWTGELFF. The entire variable domain, with the rest obtained from reference TRBV7-2 and TRBJ2-2, is as follows: GAGVSQSPSNKVTEKGKDVELRCDPISGHTALYWYRQSLGQGLEFLIYFQGNSAPDKSGLPSDRFSAERTGGSVSTLTIQRTQQEDSAVYLCASSALAGWTGELFFGEGSRLTVL.

The sample holds a few counts of this clonotype. The V call is TRBV29-1, the J call TRBJ2-3; the D is unclear. The V and J ends lost 1 base and 2 bases respectively, with 4 bases between them. Germline V CDR1 and CDR2: SQVTM, ANQGSEA. The CDR3 spans 12 residues. This CDR3 is CSVEGHTDTQYF. The DNA for the CDR3 is TGCAGCGTTGAAGGGCACACAGATACGCAGTATTTT.

This chain connects TRBV6-5 to TRBJ2-7, with D tentatively TRBD1 (5 bases). The V gene's germline CDR1 is MNHEY and CDR2 SVGAGI. Trimming removed 4 bases from V and 0 bases from J, with 16 bases in between. CDR3 length equals 16 residues. CDR3 sequence: CASSSRQISGSYEQYF. Written as DNA, the CDR3 is TGTGCCAGCAGTTCCCGACAGATAAGTGGCTCCTACGAGCAGTACTTC.

In its sample, this clonotype was seen many times. The V and J genes are TRBV11-2 and TRBJ2-5; D gene unclear. This CDR3 has 14 amino acids. The ends were cut back, 2 bases at V and 0 bases at J, with 7 bases in the middle. Germline values: CDR1 SGHAT, CDR2 FQNNGV. The CDR3 DNA reads TGTGCCAGCAGCTTAAACCCGGACCAAGAGACCCAGTACTTC. As protein: CASSLNPDQETQYF. Variable domain in full (rest from reference TRBV11-2 and TRBJ2-5): EAGVAQSPRYKIIEKRQSVAFWCNPISGHATLYWYQQILGQGPKLLIQFQNNGVVDDSQLPKDRFSAERLKGVDSTLKIQPAKLEDSAVYLCASSLNPDQETQYFGPGTRLLVL.

This clonotype came up many times. CDR3 nucleotides: TGTGCCAGCAGTTTAGTGGGGCGACAAGAGACCCAGTACTTC. It translates to CASSLVGRQETQYF. This chain links TRBV12-3 or TRBV12-4 with TRBJ2-5; tentatively, D is TRBD1 (5 bases). V was pared by 1 base and J by 2 bases, with 8 bases between. This CDR3 contains 14 residues.

The rearrangement uses TRBV5-5 and TRBJ2-7; D unclear. CDR3 length equals 13 residues. V lost 0 bases and J lost 3, with 7 bases in between. In germline, CDR1 is SGHKS, CDR2 YYEKEE (reference sequence). The CDR3 bases are TGTGCCAGCAGCTTGGCCGATTACTACGAGCAGTACGTC. Translating it yields CASSLADYYEQYV.

This clonotype was seen a few times. The genes are TRBV20-1 and TRBJ2-7, with 7 bases identical to TRBD2. V was pared by 3 bases and J by 6 bases, with 17 bases of the junction left unmatched. Germline CDR1 is DFQATT and CDR2 is SNEGSKA (reference sequence). The CDR3 length is 16 residues. This CDR3 is CSARLARAGVIPEQYF. In DNA form, the CDR3 reads TGCAGTGCTAGGCTTGCCAGGGCGGGAGTCATTCCCGAGCAGTACTTC.

The rearrangement links TRBV11-2 to TRBJ2-3, with 12 bases identical to TRBD2. After removal of 5 bases from V and 7 bases from J, the junction contained 16 bases not matched to a gene. CDR3 size: 18 residues. Germline V CDR1 and CDR2: SGHAT, FQNNGV. The CDR3 here is CASSPGTSGPLRDYTQYF. The CDR3 coding sequence is TGTGCCAGCAGCCCCGGGACTAGCGGGCCCTTAAGAGATTATACGCAGTATTTT.

The table lists this clonotype with many counts. The chain employs TRBV20-1 and TRBJ2-5; TRBD2 matches 7 bases. Germline V lookup: CDR1 DFQATT, CDR2 SNEGSKA (reference sequence). The CDR3 loop spans 14 amino acids. With V trimmed by 6 bases and J by 2 bases, 9 bases remained unmatched. The CDR3 coding sequence is TGCAGTGCCTTACTCGCGGGGGTTCAAGAGACCCAGTACTTC. It specifies CSALLAGVQETQYF.

The chain has TRBV20-1 and TRBJ2-1; weak D call: TRBD1 (5 bases). The V gene lost 0 bases and the J gene lost 0 bases, with 15 bases spanning the gap. This CDR3 contains 17 residues. CDR1 is DFQATT and CDR2 is SNEGSKA in the germline V gene (reference sequence). The CDR3 region has the DNA TGCAGTGCTAGAGATGGGGCACCTAAGAGCTCCTACAATGAGCAGTTCTTC. It yields the protein CSARDGAPKSSYNEQFF.

This clonotype has only a few counts. The J gene is TRBJ2-7, the V gene TRBV20-1; TRBD1 might be the D (6 bases). Trimming stripped 3 bases from V and 4 bases from J, with 16 bases between. The CDR3 extends over 14 amino acids. The V gene's germline CDR1 is DFQATT and CDR2 SNEGSKA (reference sequence). As DNA, the CDR3 is TGCAGTGCTAGGGGAAACAGGGATACTTACGAGCAGTACTTC. It codes for CSARGNRDTYEQYF.

This clonotype was detected only a few times. The V call is TRBV12-3 or TRBV12-4, the J call TRBJ1-2; perhaps TRBD1 as D (5 bases). The CDR3 has 13 amino acids. The V end lost 7 bases, the J end lost 2 bases, and 11 bases lay between the germline ends. CDR3 in DNA: TGTGCCAGCAATAATGGGGCCAACTATGGCTACACCTTC. Its translation: CASNNGANYGYTF.

This clonotype came up a few times. This rearrangement joins TRBV29-1 to TRBJ2-3; perhaps D is TRBD1 or TRBD2 (6 bases each). The CDR3 has 15 amino acids. Trimming removed 1 base at V and 3 bases at J, with 14 bases between. The V gene's germline CDR1 is SQVTM and CDR2 ANQGSEA. The DNA of the CDR3 is TGCAGCGTTGAAGGGGGGGCTCTGGCGACAGATACGCAGTATTTT. Its translation is CSVEGGALATDTQYF.

The V call is TRBV29-1, the J call TRBJ2-7; 8 bases map to TRBD1. The V and J ends lost 3 bases and 2 bases, in that order; junction bases with no gene match: 6. Germline CDR1 is SQVTM and CDR2 is ANQGSEA. The CDR3 runs to 14 residues. The CDR3 DNA sequence: TGCAGCGTTGACGGGACAGGCGGGCCCTACGAGCAGTACTTC. It is translated as CSVDGTGGPYEQYF.

This chain links TRBV7-3 with TRBJ2-7; 9 nucleotides agree with TRBD2. CDR3 length equals 15 residues. From germline, CDR1 is SGHTA and CDR2 FQGTGA. V was clipped by 4 bases and J by 0 bases; unmatched bases: 4. The CDR3: CASSWLAGPSYEQYF. The CDR3 DNA reads TGTGCCAGCAGCTGGCTAGCGGGGCCCTCCTACGAGCAGTACTTC.

The genes are TRBV18 and TRBJ1-1, with D perhaps TRBD1 (6 bases). CDR3 size: 14 residues. Germline V gives CDR1 KGHSH, CDR2 LQKENI. The germline V and J ends were trimmed by 5 bases and 8 bases, with 18 bases remaining between them. The CDR3 sequence: CASSSPYRAQEAFF. The DNA for the CDR3 is TGTGCCAGCTCATCGCCTTACAGGGCACAAGAAGCTTTCTTT.

This rearrangement joins TRBV6-2 or TRBV6-3 to TRBJ1-2; D not certain. The germline gives CDR1 MNHEY, CDR2 SVGEGT. Trimming took off 6 bases at V and 8 bases at J, with 19 bases between the two ends. The CDR3 extends over 14 amino acids. CDR3 bases: TGTGCCAGCAGCAAACGGGATCCGTGGTGGGGCTACACCTTC. Translating it yields CASSKRDPWWGYTF.

CDR3 bases: TGTGCCAGCAGGGAGGCCGGGACAGGGCGAAGCTACAATGAGCAGTTCTTC. Protein sequence: CASREAGTGRSYNEQFF. V usage is TRBV6-1 and J usage is TRBJ2-1; 9 bases line up with TRBD1. The CDR3 covers 17 residues. V was clipped by 6 bases and J by 3 bases; unmatched bases: 12. Germline CDR1 and CDR2: MNHNS and SASEGT.

The V and J genes are TRBV28 and TRBJ1-4; tentatively, D is TRBD1 (5 bases). Germline-derived CDR1 and CDR2 are MDHEN and SYDVKM. The CDR3 runs 14 residues. V shed 8 bases and J shed 8 bases, with 18 bases lying between them. The CDR3 region has the DNA TGTGCCAGCCACCGGGGGGACGTCAAAGAAAAACTGTTTTTT. Protein: CASHRGDVKEKLFF.

The chain employs TRBV24-1 and TRBJ2-3; D is unresolved. The V gene lost 0 bases and the J gene lost 2 bases, with 11 bases spanning the gap. Germline V gene data show CDR1 as KGHDR and CDR2 as SFDVKD. This CDR3 spans 16 amino acids. The CDR3 sequence: CATSDLKGSPTDTQYF. CDR3 sequence (DNA): TGTGCCACCAGTGATTTGAAGGGTTCCCCCACAGATACGCAGTATTTT.

This clonotype was detected ten times or more. The rearrangement uses TRBV29-1 and TRBJ2-1; 9 nucleotides line up with TRBD2. V dropped 3 bases and J dropped 3; count of bases not matched to a gene: 12. This CDR3 has 17 amino acids. Germline V gene lookup returns CDR1 SQVTM and CDR2 ANQGSEA. The CDR3 DNA sequence: TGCAGCGTTGAGGTTCTAGAGCGGGAGGACAACTACAATGAGCAGTTCTTC. It yields the protein CSVEVLEREDNYNEQFF.

This clonotype was recorded many times. The chain joins TRBV11-2 to TRBJ2-1; 7 nucleotides match TRBD2. J lost 9 bases, V lost 5 bases, and 19 bases had no gene match. This CDR3 has 17 amino acids. Germline V CDR1 and CDR2: SGHAT, FQNNGV. The CDR3 loop reads CASSLFDRDLTGGEQFF. DNA of the CDR3: TGTGCCAGCAGCCTATTTGACCGGGACTTGACGGGGGGTGAGCAGTTCTTC.

This clonotype was counted once. CDR3 in amino acids: CSVAHAWDTQYF. The CDR3, as DNA: TGCAGCGTTGCGCATGCTTGGGATACGCAGTATTTT. The chain employs TRBV29-1 and TRBJ2-3; D unresolved. CDR1 SQVTM and CDR2 ANQGSEA come from the germline V gene. The CDR3 has 12 amino acids. V was cut by 4 bases and J by 6 bases, with 11 bases left in between.